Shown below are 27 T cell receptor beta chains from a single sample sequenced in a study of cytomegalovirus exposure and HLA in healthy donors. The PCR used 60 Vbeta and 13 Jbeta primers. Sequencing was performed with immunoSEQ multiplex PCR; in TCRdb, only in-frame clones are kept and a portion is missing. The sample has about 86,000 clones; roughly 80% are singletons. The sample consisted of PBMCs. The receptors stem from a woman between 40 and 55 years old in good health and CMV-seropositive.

This CDR3 reads CASSRLANYGYTF. The CDR3 DNA reads TGCGCCAGCAGCCGGTTAGCTAACTATGGCTACACCTTC. The gene calls are TRBV5-1 and TRBJ1-2, with unresolved D. This CDR3 contains 13 residues. Germline assignment: CDR1 SGHRS and CDR2 YFSETQ. V was cut by 4 bases and J by 0 bases, with 7 bases left in between.

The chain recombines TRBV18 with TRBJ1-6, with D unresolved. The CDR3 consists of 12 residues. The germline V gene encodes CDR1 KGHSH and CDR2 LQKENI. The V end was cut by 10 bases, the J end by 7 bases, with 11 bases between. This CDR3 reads CATGEENSPLHF. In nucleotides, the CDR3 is TGTGCCACCGGCGAGGAAAATTCACCCCTCCACTTT.

CDR3 sequence: CASSSGPRDEQFF. CDR3 DNA sequence: TGTGCCAGCAGTTCGGGTCCTCGGGATGAGCAGTTCTTC. This chain uses TRBV7-6 with TRBJ2-1; D not certain. The V and J ends lost 6 bases and 8 bases respectively, with 14 bases between them. The CDR3 is 13 residues long. Per the germline V gene, CDR1 is SGHVS and CDR2 is FNYEAQ.

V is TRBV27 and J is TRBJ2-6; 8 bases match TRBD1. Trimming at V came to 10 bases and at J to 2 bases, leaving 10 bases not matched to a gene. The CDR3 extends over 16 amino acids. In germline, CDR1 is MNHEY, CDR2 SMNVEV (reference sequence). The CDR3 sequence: CATSGTGVAGANVLTF. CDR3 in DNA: TGTGCCACCTCGGGGACAGGAGTAGCTGGGGCCAACGTCCTGACTTTC.

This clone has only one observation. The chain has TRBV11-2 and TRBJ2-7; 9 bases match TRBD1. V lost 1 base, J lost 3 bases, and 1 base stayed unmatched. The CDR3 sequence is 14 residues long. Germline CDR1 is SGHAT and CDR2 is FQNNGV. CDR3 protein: CASSLVGQGYEQYF. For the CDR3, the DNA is TGTGCCAGCAGCTTAGTGGGACAGGGCTACGAGCAGTACTTC. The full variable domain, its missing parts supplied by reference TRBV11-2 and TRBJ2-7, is EAGVAQSPRYKIIEKRQSVAFWCNPISGHATLYWYQQILGQGPKLLIQFQNNGVVDDSQLPKDRFSAERLKGVDSTLKIQPAKLEDSAVYLCASSLVGQGYEQYFGPGTRLTVT.

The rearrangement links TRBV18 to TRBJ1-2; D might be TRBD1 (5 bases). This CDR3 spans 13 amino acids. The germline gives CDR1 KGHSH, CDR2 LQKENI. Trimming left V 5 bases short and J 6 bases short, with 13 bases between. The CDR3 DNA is TGTGCCAGCTCAGCCGGGCAGGGCGATGGCTACACCTTC. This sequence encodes CASSAGQGDGYTF.

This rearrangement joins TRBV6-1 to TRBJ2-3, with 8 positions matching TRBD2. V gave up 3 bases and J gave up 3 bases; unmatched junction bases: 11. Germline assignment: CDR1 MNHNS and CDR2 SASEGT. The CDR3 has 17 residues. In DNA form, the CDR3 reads TGTGCCAGCAGTGACCCGGGACTAGGAGGGAGTACAGATACGCAGTATTTT. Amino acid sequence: CASSDPGLGGSTDTQYF.

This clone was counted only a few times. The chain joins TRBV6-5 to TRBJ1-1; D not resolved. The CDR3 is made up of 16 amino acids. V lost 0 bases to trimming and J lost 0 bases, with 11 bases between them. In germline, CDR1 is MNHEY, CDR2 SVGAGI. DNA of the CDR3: TGTGCCAGCAGTTACTCTCGCGAGACTATGAACACTGAAGCTTTCTTT. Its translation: CASSYSRETMNTEAFF.

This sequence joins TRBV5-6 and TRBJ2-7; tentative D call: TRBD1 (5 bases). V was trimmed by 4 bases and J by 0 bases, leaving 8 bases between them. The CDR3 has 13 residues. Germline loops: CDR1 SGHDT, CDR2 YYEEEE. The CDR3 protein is CASSLDTSYEQYF. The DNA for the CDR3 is TGTGCCAGCAGCCTGGACACCTCCTACGAGCAGTACTTC.

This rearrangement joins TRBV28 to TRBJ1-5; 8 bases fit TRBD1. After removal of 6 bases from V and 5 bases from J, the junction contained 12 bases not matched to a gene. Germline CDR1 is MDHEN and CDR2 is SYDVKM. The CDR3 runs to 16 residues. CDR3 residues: CASSPLTYRGDQPQHF. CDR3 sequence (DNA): TGTGCCAGCAGCCCCCTCACCTACAGGGGGGATCAGCCCCAGCATTTT.

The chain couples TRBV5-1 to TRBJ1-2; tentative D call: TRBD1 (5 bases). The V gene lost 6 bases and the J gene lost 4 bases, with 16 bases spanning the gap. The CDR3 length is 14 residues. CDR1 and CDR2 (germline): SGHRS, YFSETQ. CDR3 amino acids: CASTDTSGPYGYTF. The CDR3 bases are TGCGCCAGCACTGACACCTCAGGGCCCTATGGCTACACCTTC.

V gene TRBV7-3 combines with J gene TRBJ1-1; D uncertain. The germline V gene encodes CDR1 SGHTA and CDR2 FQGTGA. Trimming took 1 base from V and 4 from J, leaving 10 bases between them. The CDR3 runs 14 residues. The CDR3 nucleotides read TGTGCCAGCAGCTTAAGCCGGGGAGGCACTGAAGCTTTCTTT. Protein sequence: CASSLSRGGTEAFF. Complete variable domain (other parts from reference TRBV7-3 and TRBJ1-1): GAGVSQTPSNKVTEKGKYVELRCDPISGHTALYWYRQSLGQGPEFLIYFQGTGAADDSGLPNDRFFAVRPEGSVSTLKIQRTERGDSAVYLCASSLSRGGTEAFFGQGTRLTVV.

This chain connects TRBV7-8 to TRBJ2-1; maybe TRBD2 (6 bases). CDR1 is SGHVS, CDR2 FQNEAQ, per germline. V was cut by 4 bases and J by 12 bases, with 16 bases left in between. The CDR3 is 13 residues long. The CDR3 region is CASSWGRQGGQFF. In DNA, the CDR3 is TGTGCCAGCAGCTGGGGTAGGCAGGGAGGGCAGTTCTTC.

The CDR3 spells CASSLGSGGYYEQYF. The DNA of the CDR3 is TGTGCCAGCAGTTTAGGGTCAGGGGGCTATTACGAGCAGTACTTC. The gene calls are TRBV28 and TRBJ2-7; TRBD1 matches at 8 bases. V shed 2 bases and J 4 bases; nucleotides not matched to a gene: 7. Per germline, CDR1 MDHEN and CDR2 SYDVKM. The CDR3 contains 15 residues.

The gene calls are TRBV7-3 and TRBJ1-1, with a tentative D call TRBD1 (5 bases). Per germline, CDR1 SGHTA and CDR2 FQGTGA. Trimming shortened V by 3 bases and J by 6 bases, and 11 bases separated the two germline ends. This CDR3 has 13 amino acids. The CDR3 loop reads CASSLGGTAEAFF. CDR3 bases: TGTGCCAGCAGCTTGGGGGGAACGGCTGAAGCTTTCTTT. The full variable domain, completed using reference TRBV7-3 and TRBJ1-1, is GAGVSQTPSNKVTEKGKYVELRCDPISGHTALYWYRQSLGQGPEFLIYFQGTGAADDSGLPNDRFFAVRPEGSVSTLKIQRTERGDSAVYLCASSLGGTAEAFFGQGTRLTVV.

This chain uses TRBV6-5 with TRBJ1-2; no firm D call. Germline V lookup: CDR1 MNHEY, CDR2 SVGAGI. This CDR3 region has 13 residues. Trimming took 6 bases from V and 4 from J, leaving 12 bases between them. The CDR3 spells CASRPQATYGYTF. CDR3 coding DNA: TGTGCCAGCAGACCCCAGGCTACCTATGGCTACACCTTC.

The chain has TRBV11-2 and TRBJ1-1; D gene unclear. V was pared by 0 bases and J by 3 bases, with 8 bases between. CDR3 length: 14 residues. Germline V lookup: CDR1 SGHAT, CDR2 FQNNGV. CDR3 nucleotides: TGTGCCAGCAGCTTAGATGGGCACTACACTGAAGCTTTCTTT. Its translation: CASSLDGHYTEAFF.

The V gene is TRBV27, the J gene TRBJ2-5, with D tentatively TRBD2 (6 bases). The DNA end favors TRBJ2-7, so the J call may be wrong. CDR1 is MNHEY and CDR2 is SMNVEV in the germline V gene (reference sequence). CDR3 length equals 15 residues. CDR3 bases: TGTGCCAGCAGCTACCGGGGACTCTCTGGGTACGAGCAGTACTTC. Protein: CASSYRGLSGYEQYF.

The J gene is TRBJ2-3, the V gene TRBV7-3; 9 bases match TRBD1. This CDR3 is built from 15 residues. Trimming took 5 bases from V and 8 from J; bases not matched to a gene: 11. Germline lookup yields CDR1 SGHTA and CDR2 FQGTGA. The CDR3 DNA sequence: TGTGCCAGCAGCCCGAAGGAACAGGGGGCTGGTACGCAGTATTTT. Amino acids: CASSPKEQGAGTQYF.

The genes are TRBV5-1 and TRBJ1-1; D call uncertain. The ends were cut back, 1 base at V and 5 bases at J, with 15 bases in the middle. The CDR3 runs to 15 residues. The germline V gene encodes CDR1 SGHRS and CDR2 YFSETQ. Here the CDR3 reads CASSLNPNAGTEAFF. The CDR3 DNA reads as TGCGCCAGCAGCTTGAATCCCAACGCGGGGACTGAAGCTTTCTTT.

This CDR3 reads CASSFWTGIQPQHF. The CDR3, as DNA: TGTGCCAGCAGTTTCTGGACAGGGATCCAGCCCCAGCATTTT. The V call is TRBV28, the J call TRBJ1-5, with 8 bases lining up with TRBD1. There are 14 residues in the CDR3. Germline V gene sequence: CDR1 MDHEN, CDR2 SYDVKM. V lost 3 bases to trimming and J lost 7 bases; unmatched junction nucleotides: 5. Looking up the rest from reference TRBV28 and TRBJ1-5 gives the full variable domain: DVKVTQSSRYLVKRTGEKVFLECVQDMDHENMFWYRQDPGLGLRLIYFSYDVKMKEKGDIPEGYSVSREKKERFSLILESASTNQTSMYLCASSFWTGIQPQHFGDGTRLSIL.

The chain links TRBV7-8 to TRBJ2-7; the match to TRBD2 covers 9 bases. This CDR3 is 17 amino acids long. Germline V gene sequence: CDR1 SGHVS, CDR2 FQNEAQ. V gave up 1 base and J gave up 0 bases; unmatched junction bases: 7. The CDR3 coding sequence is TGTGCCAGCAGCTTAGAATCGGTGACTAGCGGCTCCTACGAGCAGTACTTC. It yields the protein CASSLESVTSGSYEQYF. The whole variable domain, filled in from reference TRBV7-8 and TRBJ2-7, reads GAGVSQSPRYKVAKRGQDVALRCDPISGHVSLFWYQQALGQGPEFLTYFQNEAQLDKSGLPSDRFFAERPEGSVSTLKIQRTQQEDSAVYLCASSLESVTSGSYEQYFGPGTRLTVT.

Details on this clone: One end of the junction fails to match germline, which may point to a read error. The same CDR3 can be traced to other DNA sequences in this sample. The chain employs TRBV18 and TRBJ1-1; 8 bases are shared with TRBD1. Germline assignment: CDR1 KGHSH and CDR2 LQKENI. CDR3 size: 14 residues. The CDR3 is CASSRDRQNTEAFF. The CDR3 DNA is TGCGCCAGCTCGCGGGACAGGCAAAACACTGAAGCTTTCTTT.

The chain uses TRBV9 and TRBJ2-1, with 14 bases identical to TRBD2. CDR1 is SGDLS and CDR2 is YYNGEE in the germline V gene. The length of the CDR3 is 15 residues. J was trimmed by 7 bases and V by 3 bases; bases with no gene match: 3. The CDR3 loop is CASSDRLAGGNEQFF. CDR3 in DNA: TGTGCCAGCAGCGACCGACTAGCGGGGGGGAATGAGCAGTTCTTC. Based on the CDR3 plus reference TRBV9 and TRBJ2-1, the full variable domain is DSGVTQTPKHLITATGQRVTLRCSPRSGDLSVYWYQQSLDQGLQFLIQYYNGEERAKGNILERFSAQQFPDLHSELNLSSLELGDSALYFCASSDRLAGGNEQFFGPGTRLTVL.

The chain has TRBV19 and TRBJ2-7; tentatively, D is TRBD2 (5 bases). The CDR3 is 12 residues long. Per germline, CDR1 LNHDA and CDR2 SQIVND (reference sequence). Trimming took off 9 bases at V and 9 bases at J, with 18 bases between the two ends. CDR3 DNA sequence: TGTGCCAGCCCAGACGGGGTCCCGCGGCAGTACTTC. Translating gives CASPDGVPRQYF. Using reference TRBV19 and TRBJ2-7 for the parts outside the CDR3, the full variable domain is DGGITQSPKYLFRKEGQNVTLSCEQNLNHDAMYWYRQDPGQGLRLIYYSQIVNDFQKGDIAEGYSVSREKKESFPLTVTSAQKNPTAFYLCASPDGVPRQYFGPGTRLTVT.

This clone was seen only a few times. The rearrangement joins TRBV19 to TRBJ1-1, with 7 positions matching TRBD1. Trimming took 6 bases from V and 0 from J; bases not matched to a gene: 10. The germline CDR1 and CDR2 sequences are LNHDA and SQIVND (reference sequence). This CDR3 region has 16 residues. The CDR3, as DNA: TGTGCCAGTAGAAAAACTTCGGGACAGTTGAACACTGAAGCTTTCTTT. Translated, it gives CASRKTSGQLNTEAFF.

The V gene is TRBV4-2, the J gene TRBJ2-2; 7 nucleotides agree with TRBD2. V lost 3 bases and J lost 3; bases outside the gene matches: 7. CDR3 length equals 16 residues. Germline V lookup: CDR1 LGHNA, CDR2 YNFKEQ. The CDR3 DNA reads TGTGCCAGCAGCCAGAGCGAGCGGGGACACACCGGGGAGCTGTTTTTT. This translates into CASSQSERGHTGELFF.